A selection of T cell receptor beta chains follows, all from one sample in a study of glioma-infiltrating T cells. TCRdb processed the multiplex PCR reads anew with MiXCR; each CDR3 protein has one entry. The sample contains 110,000 or so distinct CDR3 sequences, about 25% of which appear only once. Sequenced material: glioma tissue, nonneoplastic brain tissue, or PBMCs (not recorded which). The origin of the receptors is a human donor with low-grade glioma or glioblastoma, undergoing nonglioma brain surgery, or in good health (not recorded which). Each CDR3 is given with its conserved first and last residue. The order of the fields is CDR3 DNA, CDR3 protein, D gene, J gene, clone size, V gene. A D gene is named only where the DNA matches it firmly. For some rows the clone size is stated as once, few or many, or as a class when expanded; others skip it.

DNA: TGTGCCAGTAGTCCCGGGTTTATGGGCCAAGAGACCCAGTACTTC
CDR3: CASSPGFMGQETQYF
D: .
J: TRBJ2-5
size: .
V: TRBV19

DNA: TGCAGTGCTAGAGATTTACGAGGAGGCAAGCGCTTGGATAAGAGCTACGAGCAGTACTTC
CDR3: CSARDLRGGKRLDKSYEQYF
D: .
J: TRBJ2-7
size: .
V: TRBV20-1

DNA: TGTGCCAGCAGTTACGTGGCGAGCAGGAGGACAGGCGAGCAATACTTC
CDR3: CASSYVASRRTGEQYF
D: TRBD1
J: TRBJ2-7
size: .
V: TRBV6-9

DNA: TGTGCCAGCAGAATCCTAGCGGGAGGGCCTCCAGATACGCAGTATTTT
CDR3: CASRILAGGPPDTQYF
D: TRBD2
J: TRBJ2-3
size: many
V: TRBV5-4

DNA: TGTGCCAGCAATTTGCGGGAGGGCCCGTACGAGCAGTACTTC
CDR3: CASNLREGPYEQYF
D: TRBD2
J: TRBJ2-7
size: .
V: TRBV12-3/TRBV12-4

DNA: TGTGCCAGCAGCGAGGGAGGGGGACTTGAGACCCAGTACTTC
CDR3: CASSEGGGLETQYF
D: .
J: TRBJ2-5
size: .
V: TRBV9

DNA: TGTGCCAGCAGCTTAGCTGGGGATTCCCACGAGCAGTACTTC
CDR3: CASSLAGDSHEQYF
D: .
J: TRBJ2-7
size: many
V: TRBV7-9

DNA: TGTGCCAGTAGTCTGGGATTCCACGAGCAGTACTTC
CDR3: CASSLGFHEQYF
D: .
J: TRBJ2-7
size: many
V: TRBV19

DNA: TGTGCCACCAGCGGAGACAGGGGGCCGTGGTATGAGCAGTTCTTC
CDR3: CATSGDRGPWYEQFF
D: TRBD1
J: TRBJ2-1
size: .
V: TRBV15

DNA: TGTGCCAGCAGCCCTTCCTACAACGAGCAGTACTTC
CDR3: CASSPSYNEQYF
D: .
J: TRBJ2-7
size: .
V: TRBV7-2

DNA: TGTGCCAGCACCCCGCGGGGTTACCAAGAGACCCAGTACTTC
CDR3: CASTPRGYQETQYF
D: .
J: TRBJ2-5
size: few
V: TRBV11-2

DNA: TGCGCCAGCAGCTTGGACAGACCCGGGGGAGATGAGCAGTTCTTC
CDR3: CASSLDRPGGDEQFF
D: .
J: TRBJ2-1
size: many
V: TRBV5-1

DNA: TGTGCCGTAAAGACAGGGGGCGCCGACACTGAAGCTTTCTTT
CDR3: CAVKTGGADTEAFF
D: TRBD1
J: TRBJ1-1
size: many
V: TRBV28

DNA: TGCAGTGCTAGAGATCAGGCAGGCCCCAGCTCCTACGAGCAGTACTTC
CDR3: CSARDQAGPSSYEQYF
D: .
J: TRBJ2-7
size: many
V: TRBV20-1

DNA: TGCAGTGCTCCCCAAGGGGGACAGGGGTTCGAAGCTTTCTTT
CDR3: CSAPQGGQGFEAFF
D: TRBD1
J: TRBJ1-1
size: many
V: TRBV20-1